This T cell receptor gamma chain was captured in a study of γδ T cells in repeated Plasmodium falciparum infection. TCRdb re-called clones from the multiplex PCR reads using CATT. The table includes about 30,000 gamma-chain clones, under 1.5% detected once. This CDR3 is 14 amino acids long. The germline V gene encodes CDR1 EGSTGY and CDR2 YDSYTSSV. The ends lost 0 bases at V and 9 bases at J; junction bases unmatched: 11. Bulk repertoires came from Vgamma9/Vdelta2+ or Vdelta2-negative gammadelta T cells flow-sorted from PBMC. The receptor comes from a pool of human donors (malaria-infected and uninfected, not separated). Specimen: gamma-delta T cells from blood. V and J are TRGV4 and TRGJ1 or TRGJ2. The J gene, left out of TCRdb, was set here by checking the DNA against germline. The chain's CDR3 is CATWDGHLLGKKLF. The CDR3 nucleotides are TGTGCCACCTGGGATGGGCACTTGTTGGGTAAGAAACTCTTT.